The sequence of this TCR beta chain was determined in a study of tumor-infiltrating lymphocytes in primary liver carcinoma (dated 2017 in TCRdb). Background for the entire study: Between late 2015 and early 2016, a handful of patients in China with histopathologically diagnosed primary liver carcinoma had surgical resection. Technical replicate repertoires showed high reproducibility, with mean shared-clone rates around 0.9 and correlation coefficients above 0.95. A total of 35 or so specimens from 5 patients went through TCRbeta repertoire sequencing, namely 25 tumor regions, 5 adjacent noncancerous liver tissues and 5 peripheral blood samples. The tumors of the five patients were staged as T1-T3 N0M0, with maximum diameters ranging from roughly 4.2 to 10 cm. Of the five patients (three men and two women, aged 30 to 69 years), four had hepatocellular carcinoma and one had combined HCC and intrahepatic cholangiocarcinoma. The study combined TCRbeta repertoire sequencing, expression microarrays and whole-exome sequencing across five regions of each liver tumor, with adjacent normal tissue and blood. Each sample produced roughly 3.5 to 7.13 million productive TCRbeta reads, and read depth showed no significant difference between tissue types.

Comments on this clonotype: The antigen it binds to is not known. Base quality data are lacking; no much larger clone is found one base away.

The paper's findings and limits, for the study overall: Compared with blood, tumors had a significantly larger share of the repertoire taken up by the top 250 clones (p = 0.039). Only the TCR beta chain was sequenced, which likely underestimates true repertoire diversity because unpaired alpha chains were not captured. Bulk unsorted samples precluded comparing CD4+ and CD8+ T cell repertoires. Only 4 to 6 patients were included in the study, and the authors note that the findings should be validated in a larger study. Repertoire overlap was higher between tumor regions (mean about 35%) than tumor-adjacent (approximately 17%) or tumor-blood (approximately 14%) pairs, consistent with antigen-driven expansion.

TCRbeta-specific cDNA was reverse-transcribed from 500 to 550 ng total RNA using a constant-region primer and ProtoScript II reverse transcriptase. Three nested multiplex PCR rounds, following a slightly modified ARM-PCR procedure, were used to build the TCRbeta libraries. Each of the first two PCR rounds ran for approximately 9 cycles using multiplex TRBV1-TRBV30 forward primers together with a Cbeta reverse primer. Sample barcodes and Illumina adapters were added in a final 25-cycle PCR using Deep VentR polymerase. Before sequencing, amplicons between 200 and 500 bp were purified from gel using a QIAquick gel extraction kit. An Illumina HiSeq 2500 was used to sequence the TCRbeta amplicons with 250-bp paired-end reads. The paper's data handling went like this. Quality trimming of reads was performed with Trimmomatic v0.33, and paired reads were merged with FLASH v1.2.11 so that full CDR3 sequences could be recovered. V, D and J germline segments were assigned to the rearranged TCRbeta sequences by MiGEC v1.2.1b. Clonotype statistics, along with Shannon-Wiener diversity indices, were calculated using VDJtools v1.0.0. To cut down on sampling bias, every analysis after diversity analysis relied on just the 250 most abundant clonotypes from each sample. The raw public reads went through TCRdb reprocessing: fastp at Q25, MiXCR clone calling, in-frame beta chains kept. One record per CDR3 amino acid sequence lists the most common genes and DNA. V and J calls and clone size were set by TCRdb, not the authors. The sample table shows nearly 200,000 distinct CDR3 sequences, and approximately 64% are seen once. The biggest ten clones account for 6% to 8.5% of the sample.

Blood RNA was extracted from unsorted whole blood using TRIzol reagent, and germline DNA was obtained with the DNeasy Blood & Tissue kit. At the time of sampling, the patients had chronic HBV infection and had not received any treatment. Before surgery, 4 to 5 milliliters of peripheral blood were collected into K2EDTA tubes. Inclusive of the bounding cysteine and phenylalanine, the CDR3 is 16 residues long. Left in the record is the CDR3 DNA by itself, 48 bases read in frame from the first base. V was cut back by 0 bases and J by 0 bases, leaving a gap of 9 bases between them. Recombination joined TRBV12-3 or TRBV12-4 with TRBJ1-3, with the identity of the D gene unclear. This TCR was sampled from a woman aged 55-70 years with primary liver carcinoma and hepatitis B virus infection. The sequencing input was peripheral blood. This receptor carries the CDR3 CASSLAHPISGNTIYF. The DNA sequence is as follows: TGTGCCAGCAGTTTAGCGCACCCGATCTCTGGAAACACCATATATTTT.